These 32 T cell receptor beta chains share one sample of origin, sequenced in a study of blood T cell repertoires in COVID-19. Libraries were prepared by immunoSEQ multiplex PCR; TCRdb keeps only in-frame clonotypes and omits some of them. The sample gives about 230,000 clones, roughly 83% of which show up once; about 2.5% is in the top ten. Input material: peripheral blood. The source is a woman aged 70 to 79 with active or convalescent COVID-19.

The CDR3 region is CASSPYSGSDTQYF. As DNA, the CDR3 is TGTGCCAGCAGCCCCTACAGCGGGAGTGATACGCAGTATTTT. The chain recombines TRBV5-4 with TRBJ2-3; TRBD2 aligns across 8 bases. The ends lost 4 bases at V and 6 bases at J; junction bases unmatched: 7. The CDR3 loop spans 14 amino acids. CDR1 and CDR2 (germline): SGHNT, YYREEE (reference sequence).

The chain uses TRBV5-1 and TRBJ2-2, with 10 bases lining up with TRBD2. J gave up 5 bases and V 0 bases, and 1 base lay outside the gene matches. CDR1 SGHRS and CDR2 YFSETQ come from the germline V gene. This CDR3 contains 15 residues. CDR3 region: CASSLVTSGTGELFF. CDR3 nucleotide sequence: TGCGCCAGCAGCTTGGTGACTAGCGGGACCGGGGAGCTGTTTTTT.

This chain connects TRBV15 to TRBJ1-1; the D gene is possibly TRBD1 (5 bases). Germline V gene sequence: CDR1 LNHNV, CDR2 YYDKDF (reference sequence). Trimming took 7 bases from V and 0 from J, leaving 12 bases between them. The CDR3 loop spans 14 amino acids. CDR3 protein: CATTFAGVNTEAFF. The DNA for the CDR3 is TGTGCCACCACCTTTGCGGGGGTGAACACTGAAGCTTTCTTT.

This clone was observed a few times. The genes are TRBV7-2 and TRBJ2-3, with 13 nucleotides matching TRBD2. V gave up 5 bases and J gave up 1 base; unmatched junction bases: 3. Germline V lookup: CDR1 SGHTA, CDR2 FQGNSA. The CDR3 contains 16 residues. The CDR3 region has the DNA TGTGCCAGCAGCCAGGGACTAGCGGGGCGCACAGATACGCAGTATTTT. Translating it yields CASSQGLAGRTDTQYF.

The gene calls are TRBV19 and TRBJ1-2; the D is unclear. The V and J ends lost 5 bases and 0 bases respectively, with 13 bases between them. This CDR3 has 15 amino acids. Germline CDR1 reads LNHDA; CDR2 reads SQIVND (reference sequence). The CDR3 region has the DNA TGTGCCAGTAGTCAGTCGCCTTCAGCTAACTATGGCTACACCTTC. Its translation: CASSQSPSANYGYTF.

This chain uses TRBV3-1 (or the pseudogene TRBV3-2) with TRBJ2-3; TRBD2 matches at 13 bases. CDR3 length equals 19 residues. Trimming cost V 4 bases and J 4 bases; bases outside gene matches: 14. Germline V lookup: CDR1 LGHDT, CDR2 YNNKEL (reference sequence). The CDR3 region has the DNA TGTGCCAGCAGCCCTCTGGGACTAGCGGGGAAGGGGTTGGCAGATACGCAGTATTTT. Translated: CASSPLGLAGKGLADTQYF.

This clone has only one observation. The chain uses TRBV27 and TRBJ1-2; 7 bases are a match to TRBD1. This CDR3 comprises 17 residues. Germline V lookup: CDR1 MNHEY, CDR2 SMNVEV (reference sequence). V shed 0 bases and J 1 base; nucleotides not matched to a gene: 8. The chain's CDR3 is CASSLSVRGTYNYGYTF. CDR3 nucleotides: TGTGCCAGCAGTTTATCTGTCAGGGGGACCTATAACTATGGCTACACCTTC.

The rearrangement joins TRBV10-3 to TRBJ2-7, with 12 bases lining up with TRBD2. The V gene end was trimmed by 2 bases and the J gene end by 3 bases; junction bases not matched to a gene: 8. This CDR3 comprises 17 residues. Germline CDR1 is ENHRY and CDR2 is SYGVKD. The chain's CDR3 is CAISETSGRPEGYEQYF. The CDR3 DNA follows: TGTGCCATCAGTGAGACTAGCGGGAGGCCTGAAGGCTACGAGCAGTACTTC.

The chain employs TRBV7-9 and TRBJ1-1; the match to TRBD1 covers 7 bases. Trimming at V came to 2 bases and at J to 4 bases, leaving 7 bases not matched to a gene. The CDR3 has 15 residues. From germline, CDR1 is SEHNR and CDR2 FQNEAQ (reference sequence). CDR3 sequence: CASSLNRAGGTEAFF. The CDR3, as DNA: TGTGCCAGCAGCTTAAATAGGGCAGGGGGCACTGAAGCTTTCTTT.

V gene TRBV14 combines with J gene TRBJ2-3; 11 bases fit TRBD2. Germline assignment: CDR1 SGHDN and CDR2 FVKESK. This CDR3 contains 17 residues. With V trimmed by 3 bases and J by 0 bases, 5 bases remained unmatched. The CDR3 DNA reads TGTGCCAGCAGCCACCTTATAGCGGGAGGGAGCACAGATACGCAGTATTTT. Its protein product is CASSHLIAGGSTDTQYF.

J is TRBJ2-3 and V is TRBV30, with 11 bases identical to TRBD2. V gave up 7 bases and J gave up 4 bases; unmatched junction bases: 10. Germline V gene data show CDR1 as GTSNPN and CDR2 as SVGIG (reference sequence). This CDR3 is built from 15 residues. The CDR3 DNA follows: TGTGCCTCGGCGGTCAAACTAGCGGGAGCAGATACGCAGTATTTT. Its protein is CASAVKLAGADTQYF.

The J gene is TRBJ2-6, the V gene TRBV18; no clear D. Trimming cost V 6 bases and J 1 base, with 7 bases left between them. This CDR3 is 14 amino acids long. CDR1 is KGHSH, CDR2 LQKENI, per germline. CDR3 DNA: TGTGCCAGCTCGAGGTTATCTGGGGCCAACGTCCTGACTTTC. Translation gives CASSRLSGANVLTF.

The chain carries TRBV7-9 and TRBJ2-7; 7 positions match TRBD1. The germline CDR1 and CDR2 sequences are SEHNR and FQNEAQ (reference sequence). The J segment lost 0 bases and the V segment lost 7 bases, leaving 6 bases of the junction unmatched. The CDR3 spans 14 residues. The CDR3 reads CASTYRGASYEQYF. The CDR3 DNA sequence: TGTGCCAGCACCTACAGGGGCGCCTCCTACGAGCAGTACTTC. Variable domain in full (rest from reference TRBV7-9 and TRBJ2-7): DTGVSQNPRHKITKRGQNVTFRCDPISEHNRLYWYRQTLGQGPEFLTYFQNEAQLEKSRLLSDRFSAERPKGSFSTLEIQRTEQGDSAMYLCASTYRGASYEQYFGPGTRLTVT.

The sample holds one count of this clone. The rearrangement joins TRBV6-2 or TRBV6-3 to TRBJ2-7; 10 nucleotides line up with TRBD2. The V gene's germline CDR1 is MNHEY and CDR2 SVGEGT. V lost 5 bases, J lost 7 bases, and 5 bases stayed unmatched. CDR3 length equals 13 residues. The CDR3 DNA reads as TGTGCCAGCAGTCCGGGACTAGCGAGGGAGCAGTACTTC. Protein: CASSPGLAREQYF.

This clone was observed a few times. The genes are TRBV19 and TRBJ2-1; 8 positions agree with TRBD2. The germline V gene has CDR1 LNHDA and CDR2 SQIVND (reference sequence). The CDR3 length is 16 residues. Trimming took 6 bases from V and 5 from J; bases not matched to a gene: 12. CDR3 amino acids: CASSPYSGMNNNEQFF. CDR3 in DNA: TGTGCCAGTAGCCCGTATAGCGGGATGAATAACAATGAGCAGTTCTTC.

This clone was picked up a small number of times. The chain couples TRBV10-3 to TRBJ1-2; no reliable D call. Trimming left V 6 bases short and J 3 bases short, with 11 bases between. The CDR3 spans 13 residues. Germline V gene lookup returns CDR1 ENHRY and CDR2 SYGVKD. DNA of the CDR3: TGTGCCATCAGGGAAAGGGAGGACTATGGCTACACCTTC. This translates into CAIREREDYGYTF.

This rearrangement joins TRBV27 to TRBJ2-1; the D gene is possibly TRBD2 (6 bases). Germline values: CDR1 MNHEY, CDR2 SMNVEV (reference sequence). Trimming left V 4 bases short and J 10 bases short, with 17 bases between. CDR3 size: 14 residues. The CDR3 region is CASSSRLDRWEQFF. DNA for the CDR3: TGTGCCAGCAGTTCGAGACTAGACCGCTGGGAGCAGTTCTTC.

The gene calls are TRBV3-1 (or the pseudogene TRBV3-2) and TRBJ2-5, with D uncertain. Per germline, CDR1 LGHDT and CDR2 YNNKEL (reference sequence). The CDR3 has 16 residues. Trimming removed 7 bases from V and 5 bases from J, with 23 bases in between. The CDR3 DNA sequence: TGTGCCAGCACCCCCAGTAGGCGTACCGACGGGGAGACCCAGTACTTC. It is translated as CASTPSRRTDGETQYF.

This sequence joins TRBV7-8 and TRBJ1-2; TRBD1 might be the D (5 bases). Trimming removed 5 bases at V and 2 bases at J, with 15 bases between. The CDR3 spans 15 residues. The germline gives CDR1 SGHVS, CDR2 FQNEAQ. CDR3 nucleotides: TGTGCCAGCAGCCTGGGACTCAACGCAAACTATGGCTACACCTTC. Translated, it gives CASSLGLNANYGYTF.

The chain combines TRBV7-2 with TRBJ2-5; TRBD1 aligns across 7 bases. The CDR3 loop spans 13 amino acids. Trimming cost V 5 bases and J 4 bases; bases outside gene matches: 4. The germline V gene has CDR1 SGHTA and CDR2 FQGNSA. The CDR3 DNA sequence: TGTGCCAGCAGCCTCAACAGGGGAGAGACCCAGTACTTC. Amino acid sequence: CASSLNRGETQYF.

This clone was seen a few times. CDR3 nucleotides: TGTGCCAGCAGCCAAGACCTCCCATACGGGGGGCCCTCCTACGAGCAGTACTTC. It is translated as CASSQDLPYGGPSYEQYF. The rearrangement links TRBV4-2 to TRBJ2-7; D perhaps matches TRBD2 (7 bases). This CDR3 has 18 amino acids. With 0 bases removed from V and 0 bases from J, the gap between germline ends came to 18 bases. Germline CDR1 LGHNA, CDR2 YNFKEQ.

This clone showed up just a few times. The V gene is TRBV6-5, the J gene TRBJ2-5, with 8 bases matching TRBD1. V dropped 6 bases and J dropped 5; count of bases not matched to a gene: 5. Germline V gene data show CDR1 as MNHEY and CDR2 as SVGAGI. There are 13 residues in the CDR3. The CDR3 DNA follows: TGTGCCAGCAGCCCAGGGGGCCCTGAGACCCAGTACTTC. Its protein is CASSPGGPETQYF.

The rearrangement uses TRBV28 and TRBJ2-1, with 9 bases fitting TRBD2. The CDR3 is 14 amino acids. Germline CDR1 is MDHEN and CDR2 is SYDVKM. Trimming took 6 bases from V and 10 from J; bases not matched to a gene: 10. The CDR3 sequence: CASSRTAGGMEQFF. Written as DNA, the CDR3 is TGTGCCAGCAGCCGTACAGCGGGAGGTATGGAGCAGTTCTTC. Combining the CDR3 with reference TRBV28 and TRBJ2-1 gives the whole variable domain DVKVTQSSRYLVKRTGEKVFLECVQDMDHENMFWYRQDPGLGLRLIYFSYDVKMKEKGDIPEGYSVSREKKERFSLILESASTNQTSMYLCASSRTAGGMEQFFGPGTRLTVL.

The rearrangement links TRBV7-9 to TRBJ2-7; D possibly corresponds to TRBD2 (5 bases). The CDR3 totals 15 residues. Germline CDR1 reads SEHNR; CDR2 reads FQNEAQ (reference sequence). V gave up 1 base and J gave up 5 bases, with 15 bases separating them. The CDR3 spells CASSLERAGSNEQYF. CDR3 DNA sequence: TGTGCCAGCAGCTTAGAAAGGGCGGGTTCTAACGAGCAGTACTTC.

The chain has TRBV4-3 and TRBJ1-3; D gene unclear. Germline V gene data show CDR1 as LGHNA and CDR2 as YSLEER. This CDR3 is built from 15 residues. Between the trimmed V and J ends, which lost 0 bases and 2 bases, there was a span of 8 bases. The CDR3 DNA reads as TGCGCCAGCAGCCAAGAACCCGCTACTGGAAACACCATATATTTT. Residues: CASSQEPATGNTIYF.

CDR3 DNA sequence: TGCGCCAGCAGTCGGGGAAGGGGGAACTATGGCTACACCTTC. Residues: CASSRGRGNYGYTF. This chain connects TRBV10-1 to TRBJ1-2; the D gene is possibly TRBD1 (6 bases). The CDR3 loop spans 14 amino acids. With 5 bases removed from V and 2 bases from J, the gap between germline ends came to 12 bases. Germline CDR1 reads WNHNN; CDR2 reads SYGVQD (reference sequence).

Worth noting for this clone: The sample carries other DNA sequences with the same CDR3. The chain is built from TRBV28 and TRBJ1-1, with TRBD1 as a possible D gene (5 bases). The CDR3 sequence is 14 residues long. Germline-derived CDR1 and CDR2 are MDHEN and SYDVKM. V was clipped by 5 bases and J by 4 bases, with 14 bases between them. The CDR3 DNA reads TGTGCCAGCAGTGGGGGGGGACGGGGCACTGAAGCTTTCTTT. Translating it yields CASSGGGRGTEAFF.

This clone was detected a few times. The V gene is TRBV29-1, the J gene TRBJ2-2; D possibly corresponds to TRBD2 (5 bases). CDR1 and CDR2 (germline): SQVTM, ANQGSEA. The CDR3 runs 15 residues. Trimming stripped 2 bases from V and 7 bases from J, with 17 bases between. The CDR3 here is CSVEQGLAWGGELFF. CDR3 sequence (DNA): TGCAGCGTTGAACAAGGCCTAGCTTGGGGCGGGGAGCTGTTTTTT.

The V call is TRBV5-4, the J call TRBJ2-7, with 7 bases that match TRBD1. Germline CDR1 reads SGHNT; CDR2 reads YYREEE (reference sequence). V was clipped by 5 bases and J by 0 bases; unmatched bases: 5. This CDR3 spans 14 amino acids. CDR3 nucleotide sequence: TGTGCCAGCAGATCGGACAGGAGCTCCTACGAGCAGTACTTC. Its translation: CASRSDRSSYEQYF.

J is TRBJ1-1 and V is TRBV12-3 or TRBV12-4; 7 bases agree with TRBD1. V lost 5 bases to trimming and J lost 5 bases; unmatched junction nucleotides: 2. There are 12 residues in the CDR3. Written as DNA, the CDR3 is TGTGCCAGCAGTACACAGGGGACTGAAGCTTTCTTT. The encoded protein is CASSTQGTEAFF.

The rearrangement links TRBV5-6 to TRBJ2-7; D possibly corresponds to TRBD2 (5 bases). This CDR3 contains 15 residues. Germline loops: CDR1 SGHDT, CDR2 YYEEEE. The V and J ends lost 4 bases and 2 bases respectively, with 16 bases between them. DNA of the CDR3: TGTGCCAGCAGCCCCGGACTCACGATAGCCTACGAGCAGTACTTC. Its translation is CASSPGLTIAYEQYF. Drawing the rest from reference TRBV5-6 and TRBJ2-7, the complete variable domain is DAGVTQSPTHLIKTRGQQVTLRCSPKSGHDTVSWYQQALGQGPQFIFQYYEEEERQRGNFPDRFSGHQFPNYSSELNVNALLLGDSALYLCASSPGLTIAYEQYFGPGTRLTVT.

The rearrangement links TRBV5-4 to TRBJ1-4; D is ambiguous. CDR1 is SGHNT and CDR2 is YYREEE in the germline V gene (reference sequence). This CDR3 has 15 residues. Trimming took off 4 bases at V and 3 bases at J, with 13 bases between the two ends. This CDR3 is CASSLGGIANEKLFF. The DNA of the CDR3 is TGTGCCAGCAGCCTAGGTGGCATAGCTAATGAAAAACTGTTTTTT.